The present T cell receptor beta chain was sequenced within a study of human T cells and chemical hapten exposure. Trimming removed 0 bases at V and 2 bases at J, with 10 bases between. Germline assignment: CDR1 SGHDN and CDR2 FVKESK. The CDR3 loop spans 15 amino acids. TCRdb used MiXCR to reprocess the RACE reads, holding one entry per CDR3 protein. The sample carries 350,000 to 400,000 distinct CDR3 sequences, approximately 5.1% recorded once. Time point specified: pre-sensitization, week 0. Treatment in this sample: therapeutic diphenylcyclopropenone sensitization with weekly scalp DPC. Study conclusions and caveats: Expanded TCRs grouped into significantly more large CDR3 similarity clusters than controls produced. Unchanged with DPC sensitization were TCRs above 1 in 1000 frequency.

This clonotype turned up a few times. Its cognate antigen is unknown. This material consisted of whole blood, taken in connection with sensitization to the hapten diphenylcyclopropenone (DPC). This chain joins TRBV14 and TRBJ1-2; no clear D gene. This clonotype was obtained from a woman aged 45-65 years with alopecia areata. Some clones in this sample may be carry-over from other donors' samples. CDR3 sequence: CASSQDRIFNYGYTF. The CDR3 region has the DNA TGTGCCAGCAGCCAAGACAGGATCTTCAACTATGGCTACACCTTC. Filled out from reference TRBV14 and TRBJ1-2, the complete variable domain reads EAGVTQFPSHSVIEKGQTVTLRCDPISGHDNLYWYRRVMGKEIKFLLHFVKESKQDESGMPNNRFLAERTGGTYSTLKVQPAELEDSGVYFCASSQDRIFNYGYTFGSGTRLTVV.